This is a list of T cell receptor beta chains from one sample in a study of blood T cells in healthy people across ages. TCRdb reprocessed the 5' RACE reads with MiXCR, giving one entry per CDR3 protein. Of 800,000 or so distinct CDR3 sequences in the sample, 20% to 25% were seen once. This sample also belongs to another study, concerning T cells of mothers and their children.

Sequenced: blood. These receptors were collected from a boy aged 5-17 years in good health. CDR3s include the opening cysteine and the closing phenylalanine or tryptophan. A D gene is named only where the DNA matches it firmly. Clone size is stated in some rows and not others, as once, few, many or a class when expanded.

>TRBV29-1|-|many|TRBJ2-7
TGCAGCGTTGGTGGTCCCTACGAGCAGTACTTC
CSVGGPYEQYF
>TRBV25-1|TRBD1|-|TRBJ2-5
TGTGCCAGCAGTGAAAGAACAGGGGGCGCAGAGACCCAGTACTTC
CASSERTGGAETQYF
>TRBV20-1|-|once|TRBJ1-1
TGCAGTGTTAGAGCCGAACTGGACAGCAACACTGAAGCTTTCTTT
CSVRAELDSNTEAFF
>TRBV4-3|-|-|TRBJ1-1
TGCGCCAGCAGCCAAGATCCTCCCCCACGAGACACTGAAGCTTTCTTT
CASSQDPPPRDTEAFF
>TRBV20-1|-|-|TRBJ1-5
TGCAGTGCTAGAGACGCGGCAGGGCCTTTTAATCAGCCCCAGCATTTT
CSARDAAGPFNQPQHF
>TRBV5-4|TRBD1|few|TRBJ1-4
TGTGCCAGCAGCTTGGATAACAACAGGGGGCTGGGTGCAAAACTGTTTTTT
CASSLDNNRGLGAKLFF
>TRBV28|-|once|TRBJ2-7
TGTGCCAGCAGTTTCGTTTCGGGACCTATCTACGAGCAGTACTTC
CASSFVSGPIYEQYF
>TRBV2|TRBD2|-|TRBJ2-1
TGTGCCAGCAGTGGAACTAGCGGACGTTACAATGAGCAGTTCTTC
CASSGTSGRYNEQFF
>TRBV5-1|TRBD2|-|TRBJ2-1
TGCGCCAGCAGCTTGGCGGACCCCGGGAGGGGGCAGTTCTTC
CASSLADPGRGQFF
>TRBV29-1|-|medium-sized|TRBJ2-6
TGCAGCGTTGGGGGACTCATTCAGGGTGCTGGGGCCAACGTCCTGACTTTC
CSVGGLIQGAGANVLTF
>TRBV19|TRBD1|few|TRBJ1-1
TGTGCCAGTAGTCGCCGGCAGGGGGACACTGAAGCTTTCTTT
CASSRRQGDTEAFF
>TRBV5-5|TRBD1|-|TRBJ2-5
TGTGCCAGCAGCCCCTCACCGACAGGGATTTCTTTTGGAGAGACCCAGTACTTC
CASSPSPTGISFGETQYF
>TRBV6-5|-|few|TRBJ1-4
TGTGCCAGCAGTTACAGTCGCGGGGAGGTTGGTGAAAAACTGTTTTTT
CASSYSRGEVGEKLFF
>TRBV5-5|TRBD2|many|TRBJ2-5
TGTGCCAGCAGCTTGTGGGCTAGCGGGAGAGGGGAGACCCAGTACTTC
CASSLWASGRGETQYF
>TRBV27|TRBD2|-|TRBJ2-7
TGTGCCAGCAGTTTCCAAGGCGGGAGCTCCTACGAGCAGTACTTC
CASSFQGGSSYEQYF
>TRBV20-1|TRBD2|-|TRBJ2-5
TGCAGTGCCGACCCACTGGAGGCGGGAGGGCCCGGAGAGACCCAGTACTTC
CSADPLEAGGPGETQYF
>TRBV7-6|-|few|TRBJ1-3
TGTGCCAGCAGCTTATCATTTCAGGGGAACACCATATATTTT
CASSLSFQGNTIYF
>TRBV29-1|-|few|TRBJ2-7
TGCAGCGTTGGCGGGTATCCGGCCTACGAGCAGTACTTC
CSVGGYPAYEQYF
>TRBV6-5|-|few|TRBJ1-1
TGTGCCAGCAGTTACGGACAGAGAGTGAACACTGAAGCTTTCTTT
CASSYGQRVNTEAFF
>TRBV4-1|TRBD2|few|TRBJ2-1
TGCGCCAGCAGCCTTTTCCTAGCGGGAGGTCGGAATGAGCAGTTCTTC
CASSLFLAGGRNEQFF
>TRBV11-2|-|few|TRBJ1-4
TGTGCCAGCAGGACCGGGACGATGATCGGGGCAACTAATGAAAAACTGTTTTTT
CASRTGTMIGATNEKLFF
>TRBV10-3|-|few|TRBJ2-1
TGTGCCATCAGTGAGGAGGGGCCGATCAATGAGCAGTTCTTC
CAISEEGPINEQFF
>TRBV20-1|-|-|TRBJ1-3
TGCAGTGCTATACCCTTATTAGCCGGCTTCTCTGGAAACACCATATATTTT
CSAIPLLAGFSGNTIYF
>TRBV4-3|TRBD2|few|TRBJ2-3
TGCGCCAGCAGCCAAGATTGGCCTCTAGCGGGGGGGACAGATACGCAGTATTTT
CASSQDWPLAGGTDTQYF
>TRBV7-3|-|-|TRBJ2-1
TGTGCCAGCGTAGGGGATGAGCAGTTCTTC
CASVGDEQFF
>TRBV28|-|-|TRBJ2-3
TGTGCCAGCAGTTTAGGACAACGGGGCTCAGATACGCAGTATTTT
CASSLGQRGSDTQYF
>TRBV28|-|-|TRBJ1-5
TGTGCCAGCAGTTCCCCCGAGGCAGGGGTTCGGCCCCAGCATTTT
CASSSPEAGVRPQHF
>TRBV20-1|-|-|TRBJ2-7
TGCAGTGCTAGTTTTTTGTCCGCGGGGACCTACTCCTACGAGCAGTACTTC
CSASFLSAGTYSYEQYF
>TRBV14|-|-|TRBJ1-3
TGTGCCAGCAGCCGGGACATCTCTGGAAACACCATATATTTT
CASSRDISGNTIYF
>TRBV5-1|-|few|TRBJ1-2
TGCGCCAGCAGCCCCGCCGGACAGACCAACTTCTATGGCTACACCTTC
CASSPAGQTNFYGYTF
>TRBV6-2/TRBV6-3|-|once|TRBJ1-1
TGTGCCAGCACCTGGACCCCGAACACTGAAGCTTTCTTT
CASTWTPNTEAFF
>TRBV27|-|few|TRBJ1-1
TGTGCCAGCAGTTCCACGACGGGTAAGGGCCCTGAAGCTTTCTTT
CASSSTTGKGPEAFF
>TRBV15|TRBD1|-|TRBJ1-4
TGTGCCACCAGCAGAGAACGACGGGACAGGGGAGCTAATGAAAAACTGTTTTTT
CATSRERRDRGANEKLFF
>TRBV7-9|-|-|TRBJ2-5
TGTGCCAGCAGCTTAGCGTCAATTGGCTTTGAGACCCAGTACTTC
CASSLASIGFETQYF
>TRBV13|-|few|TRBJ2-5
TGTGCCAGCAGCCAACGAGAGGGGAGAGAGACCCAGTACTTC
CASSQREGRETQYF
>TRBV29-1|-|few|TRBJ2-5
TGCAGCGTTGAAGGTCGGGACCCGGACCAGTACTTC
CSVEGRDPDQYF
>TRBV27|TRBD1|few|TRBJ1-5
TGTGCCAGCAGTGCGGACAGGGCGGGCAATCAGCCCCAGCATTTT
CASSADRAGNQPQHF
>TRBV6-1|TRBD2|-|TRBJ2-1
TGTGCCAGCCGAAGCGGGAGGGAGGTTAATGAGCAGTTCTTC
CASRSGREVNEQFF
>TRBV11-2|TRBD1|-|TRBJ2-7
TGTGCCAGCAGCTGGACAGGGATGGGGGTCTACGAGCAGTACTTC
CASSWTGMGVYEQYF
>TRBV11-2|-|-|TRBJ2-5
TGTGCCAGCAGCCCAAGCGCTAGCTGGCAAGAGACCCAGTACTTC
CASSPSASWQETQYF
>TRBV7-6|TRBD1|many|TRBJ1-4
TGTGCCAGCAGCTTAGCACCTAAGGGCCACTCCGGGACAGTTAATGAAAAACTGTTTTTT
CASSLAPKGHSGTVNEKLFF
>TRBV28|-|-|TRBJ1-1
TGTGCCAGCAGTTTAACTCAGGGTATGAACACTGAAGCTTTCTTT
CASSLTQGMNTEAFF
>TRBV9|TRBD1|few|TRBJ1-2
TGTGCCAGCAGCGCGACGGACCAGGGGGCAGGCTACACCTTC
CASSATDQGAGYTF
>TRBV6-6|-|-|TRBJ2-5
TGCGCCAGCAGTTATTCGTCCCGCGAGACCCAGTACTTC
CASSYSSRETQYF
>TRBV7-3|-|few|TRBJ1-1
TGTGCCAGCAGCTCCGGACTGGGGAGGACTGAAGCTTTCTTT
CASSSGLGRTEAFF
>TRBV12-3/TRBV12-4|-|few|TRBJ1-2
TGTGCCAGCAGTTTAGCGCACAGGGCGACGAACTATGGCTACACCTTC
CASSLAHRATNYGYTF
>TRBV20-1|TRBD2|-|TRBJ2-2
TGCAGTGCCCCGGAGCGGGGAATCACCGGGGAGCTGTTTTTT
CSAPERGITGELFF
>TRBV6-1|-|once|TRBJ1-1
TGTGCCAGCAGTGAGGGAAGCTACACTGAAGCTTTCTTT
CASSEGSYTEAFF
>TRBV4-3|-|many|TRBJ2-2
TGCGCCAGCAGCCAAGATCCGGACCGGACCGGGGAGCTGTTTTTT
CASSQDPDRTGELFF
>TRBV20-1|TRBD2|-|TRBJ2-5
TGCAGTGCTTGGACTAGCGGGAAAGAAGAGACCCAGTACTTC
CSAWTSGKEETQYF
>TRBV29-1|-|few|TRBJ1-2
TGCAGCGGGGAACATGTAGTTGGCTACACCTTC
CSGEHVVGYTF
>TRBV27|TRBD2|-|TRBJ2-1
TGTGCCAGCAGTTTAACAGCGGGGTACAATGAGCAGTTCTTC
CASSLTAGYNEQFF
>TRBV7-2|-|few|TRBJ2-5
TGTGCCAGCAGCTTTAGGAGGACGGATCAAGAGACCCAGTATTTC
CASSFRRTDQETQYF
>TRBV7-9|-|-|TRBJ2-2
TGTGCCAGCAGCCCAACGGGGGGCCCGAACACCGGGGAGCTGTTTTTT
CASSPTGGPNTGELFF
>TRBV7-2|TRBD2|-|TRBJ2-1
TGTGCCAGCAGTTATAGCGGGAGTGTCTACAATGAGCAGTTCTTC
CASSYSGSVYNEQFF
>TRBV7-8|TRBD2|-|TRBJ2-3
TGTGCCAGCACCTCGGGACTAGCGAATGGGGATACGCGGTATTTT
CASTSGLANGDTRYF
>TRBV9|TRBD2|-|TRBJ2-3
TGTGCCAGCAGCGTAGTTGCGGGAGGGCCCGGAGATACGCAGTATTTT
CASSVVAGGPGDTQYF
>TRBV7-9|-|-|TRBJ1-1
TGTGCCAGCAGCTTAGGGCTGTTGAGCACTGAAGCTTTCTTT
CASSLGLLSTEAFF
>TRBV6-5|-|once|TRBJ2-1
TGTGCCAGCAGTTACGCGGTCCAGGGAGAGCAGTTCTTC
CASSYAVQGEQFF